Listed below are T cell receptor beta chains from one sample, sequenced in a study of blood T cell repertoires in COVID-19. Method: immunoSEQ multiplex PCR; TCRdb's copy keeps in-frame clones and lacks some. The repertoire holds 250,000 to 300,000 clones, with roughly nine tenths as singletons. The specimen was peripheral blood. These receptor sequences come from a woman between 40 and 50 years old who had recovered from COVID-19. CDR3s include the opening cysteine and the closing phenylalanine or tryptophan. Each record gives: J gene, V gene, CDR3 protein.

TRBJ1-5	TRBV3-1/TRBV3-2	CASSQDTPRGAYQPQHF
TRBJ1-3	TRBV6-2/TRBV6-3	CASRYLRQSSGNTIYF
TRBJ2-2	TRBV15	CATSRDHSGTGELFF
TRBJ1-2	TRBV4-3	CASSQDTIGYGYTF
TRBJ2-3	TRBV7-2	CASSARGGGGTDTQYF
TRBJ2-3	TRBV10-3	CATYRDSSGTDTQYF
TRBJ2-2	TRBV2	CASSLENTGELFF
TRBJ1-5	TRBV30	CAWQAGAGGYQPQHF
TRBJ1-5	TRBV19	CASTQDRYSNQPQHF
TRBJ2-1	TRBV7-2	CASSSSAGTYNEQFF
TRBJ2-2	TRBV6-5	CASSRSGHSTGELFF
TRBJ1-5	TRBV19	CASSPQQGRFSNQPQHF
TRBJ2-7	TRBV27	CASSFSSGGSEQYF
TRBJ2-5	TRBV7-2	CASRVPGLGETQYF
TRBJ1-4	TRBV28	CASSLRGINEKLFF
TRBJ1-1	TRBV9	CASSVGTGQGGGDTEAFF
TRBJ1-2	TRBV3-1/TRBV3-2	CASSRNPPGQVYGYTF
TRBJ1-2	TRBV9	CASSAQTNNYGYTF
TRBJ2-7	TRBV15	CATSRDLAGGSEQYF
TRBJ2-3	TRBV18	CASSSRQTDTQYF
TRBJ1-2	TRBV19	CASSAPSGSANYGYTF
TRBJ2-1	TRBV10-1	CASSEVAGGSYNEQFF
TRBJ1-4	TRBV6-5	CASKKTGKLEKLFF
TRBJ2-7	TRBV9	CASSAGTGGAYEQYF
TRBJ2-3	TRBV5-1	CASSLQGQGTDTQYF
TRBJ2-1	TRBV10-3	CAIAAGVNNEQFF
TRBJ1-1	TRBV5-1	CASRQTGHEAFF
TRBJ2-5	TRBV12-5	CASALVSGMETQYF
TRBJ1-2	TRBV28	CASREDSHGYTF
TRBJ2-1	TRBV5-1	CASRDRDNEQFF
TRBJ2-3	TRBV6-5	CASTPQPNTDTQYF
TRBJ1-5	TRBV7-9	CASSRGQGDNQPQHF
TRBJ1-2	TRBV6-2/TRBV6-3	CASSYSSPKGYTF
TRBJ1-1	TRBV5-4	CASSWSQVNTEAFF
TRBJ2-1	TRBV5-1	CASSPQGKRGGTYNEQFF
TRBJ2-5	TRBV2	CASSEGPSGGVSGETQYF
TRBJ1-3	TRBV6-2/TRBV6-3	CASSYSAASSGNTIYF
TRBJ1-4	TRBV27	CASRTLGRTNEKLFF
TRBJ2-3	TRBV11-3	CASSPRPPGDTQYF
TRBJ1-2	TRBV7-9	CASSFRAGEGYTF
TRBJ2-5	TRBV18	CASSPRESQETQYF
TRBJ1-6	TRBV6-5	CASSYMESSYNSPLHF
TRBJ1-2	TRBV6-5	CASSQTRGSYYGYTF